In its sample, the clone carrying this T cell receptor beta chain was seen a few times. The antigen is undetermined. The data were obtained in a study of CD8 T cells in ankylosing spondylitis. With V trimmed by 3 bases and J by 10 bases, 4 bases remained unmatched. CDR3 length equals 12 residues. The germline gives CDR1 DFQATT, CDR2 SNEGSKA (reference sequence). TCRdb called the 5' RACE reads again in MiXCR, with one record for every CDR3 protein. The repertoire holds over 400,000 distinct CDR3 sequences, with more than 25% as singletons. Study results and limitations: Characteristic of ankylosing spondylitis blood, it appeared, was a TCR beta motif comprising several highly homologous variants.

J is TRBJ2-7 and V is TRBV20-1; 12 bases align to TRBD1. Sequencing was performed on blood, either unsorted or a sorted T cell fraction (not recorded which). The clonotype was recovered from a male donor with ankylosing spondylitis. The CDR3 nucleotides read TGCAGTGCTAGGGGACAGGGGGCGGGACAGTACTTC. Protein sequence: CSARGQGAGQYF.